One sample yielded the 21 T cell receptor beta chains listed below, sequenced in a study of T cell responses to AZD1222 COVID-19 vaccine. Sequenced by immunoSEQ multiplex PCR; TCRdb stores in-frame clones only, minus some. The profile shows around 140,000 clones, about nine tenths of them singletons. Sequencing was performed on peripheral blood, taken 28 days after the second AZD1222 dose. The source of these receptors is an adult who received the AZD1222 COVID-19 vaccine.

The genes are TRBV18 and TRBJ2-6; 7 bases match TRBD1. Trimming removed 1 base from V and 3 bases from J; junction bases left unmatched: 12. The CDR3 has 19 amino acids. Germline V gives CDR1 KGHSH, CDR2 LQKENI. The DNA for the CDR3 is TGTGCCAGCTCACCACGGAGGACGAGGGGGCCGATTGGGGCCAACGTCCTGACTTTC. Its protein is CASSPRRTRGPIGANVLTF. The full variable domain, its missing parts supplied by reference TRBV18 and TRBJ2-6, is NAGVMQNPRHLVRRRGQEARLRCSPMKGHSHVYWYRQLPEEGLKFMVYLQKENIIDESGMPKERFSAEFPKEGPSILRIQQVVRGDSAAYFCASSPRRTRGPIGANVLTFGAGSRLTVL.

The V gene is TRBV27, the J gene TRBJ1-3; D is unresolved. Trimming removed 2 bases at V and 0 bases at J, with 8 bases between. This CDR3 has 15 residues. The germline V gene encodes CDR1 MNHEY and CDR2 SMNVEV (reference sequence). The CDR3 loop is CASSLRAGSGNTIYF. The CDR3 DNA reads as TGTGCCAGCAGTTTAAGGGCTGGCTCTGGAAACACCATATATTTT.

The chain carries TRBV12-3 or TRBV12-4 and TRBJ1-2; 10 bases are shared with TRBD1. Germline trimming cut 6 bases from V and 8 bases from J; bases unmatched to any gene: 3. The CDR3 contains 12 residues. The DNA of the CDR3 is TGTGCCAGCAGGGGGACAGGGGAGGGCTACACCTTC. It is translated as CASRGTGEGYTF.

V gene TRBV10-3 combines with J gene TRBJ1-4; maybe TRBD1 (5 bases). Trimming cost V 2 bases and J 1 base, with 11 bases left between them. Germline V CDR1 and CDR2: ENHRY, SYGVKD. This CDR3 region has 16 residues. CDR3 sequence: CAISEDSGGTNEKLFF. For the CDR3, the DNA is TGTGCCATCAGTGAGGATTCGGGGGGAACTAATGAAAAACTGTTTTTT.

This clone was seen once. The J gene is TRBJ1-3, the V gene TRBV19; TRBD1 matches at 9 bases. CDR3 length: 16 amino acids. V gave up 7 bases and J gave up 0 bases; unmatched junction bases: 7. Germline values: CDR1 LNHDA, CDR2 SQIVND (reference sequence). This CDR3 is CASIPGTGSSGNTIYF. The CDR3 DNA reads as TGTGCCAGTATCCCCGGGACAGGGTCCTCTGGAAACACCATATATTTT.

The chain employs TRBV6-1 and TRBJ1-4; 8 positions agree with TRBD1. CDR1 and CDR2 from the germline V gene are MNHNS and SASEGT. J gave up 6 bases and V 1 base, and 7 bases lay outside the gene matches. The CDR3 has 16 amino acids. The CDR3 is CASSEGAGGGYEKLFF. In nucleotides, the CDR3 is TGTGCCAGCAGTGAAGGGGCAGGGGGCGGGTATGAAAAACTGTTTTTT.

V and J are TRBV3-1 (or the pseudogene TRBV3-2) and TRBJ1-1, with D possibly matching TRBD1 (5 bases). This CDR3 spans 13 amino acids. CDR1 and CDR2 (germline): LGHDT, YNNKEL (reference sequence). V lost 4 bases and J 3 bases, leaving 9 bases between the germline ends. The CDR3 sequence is CASSPTTDTEAFF. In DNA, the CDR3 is TGTGCCAGCAGCCCGACGACAGACACTGAAGCTTTCTTT.

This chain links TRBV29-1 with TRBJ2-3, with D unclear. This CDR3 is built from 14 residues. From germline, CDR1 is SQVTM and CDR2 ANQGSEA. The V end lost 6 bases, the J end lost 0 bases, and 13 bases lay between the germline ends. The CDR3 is CSVRRISSTDTQYF. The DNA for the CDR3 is TGCAGCGTGAGACGGATCTCTAGCACAGATACGCAGTATTTT.

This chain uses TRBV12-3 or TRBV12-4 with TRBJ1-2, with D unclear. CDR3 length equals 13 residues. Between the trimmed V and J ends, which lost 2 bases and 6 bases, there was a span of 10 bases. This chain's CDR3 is CASSLRTENGYTF. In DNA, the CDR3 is TGTGCCAGCAGTTTACGGACGGAGAATGGCTACACCTTC.

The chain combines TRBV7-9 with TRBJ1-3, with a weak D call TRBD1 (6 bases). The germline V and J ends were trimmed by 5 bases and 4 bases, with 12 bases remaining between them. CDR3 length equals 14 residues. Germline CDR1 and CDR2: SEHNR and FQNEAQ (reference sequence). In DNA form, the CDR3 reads TGTGCCAGCAGCCCACAGGGAATCGGAAACACCATATATTTT. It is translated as CASSPQGIGNTIYF. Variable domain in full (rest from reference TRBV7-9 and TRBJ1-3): DTGVSQNPRHKITKRGQNVTFRCDPISEHNRLYWYRQTLGQGPEFLTYFQNEAQLEKSRLLSDRFSAERPKGSFSTLEIQRTEQGDSAMYLCASSPQGIGNTIYFGEGSWLTVV.

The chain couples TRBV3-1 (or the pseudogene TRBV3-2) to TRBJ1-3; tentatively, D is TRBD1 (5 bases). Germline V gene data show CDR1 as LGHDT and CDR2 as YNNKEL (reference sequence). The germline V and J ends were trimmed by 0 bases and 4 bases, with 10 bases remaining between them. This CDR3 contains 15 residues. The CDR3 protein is CASSQETGRGNTIYF. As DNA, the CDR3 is TGTGCCAGCAGCCAAGAAACGGGGCGAGGAAACACCATATATTTT.

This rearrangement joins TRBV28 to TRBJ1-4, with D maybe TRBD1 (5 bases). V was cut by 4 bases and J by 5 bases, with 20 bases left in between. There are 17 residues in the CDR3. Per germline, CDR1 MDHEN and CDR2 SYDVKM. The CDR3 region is CASSSPRGLGTNEKLFF. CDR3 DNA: TGTGCCAGCAGTTCGCCGCGAGGCTTGGGGACGAATGAAAAACTGTTTTTT.

This CDR3 reads CASSSSGGQGANYGYTF. The CDR3 coding sequence is TGTGCCAGTAGTAGCTCTGGGGGACAGGGGGCGAACTATGGCTACACCTTC. The rearrangement links TRBV19 to TRBJ1-2, with 12 bases matching TRBD1. The V gene end was trimmed by 4 bases and the J gene end by 2 bases; junction bases not matched to a gene: 8. The germline V gene has CDR1 LNHDA and CDR2 SQIVND (reference sequence). CDR3 length: 17 residues.

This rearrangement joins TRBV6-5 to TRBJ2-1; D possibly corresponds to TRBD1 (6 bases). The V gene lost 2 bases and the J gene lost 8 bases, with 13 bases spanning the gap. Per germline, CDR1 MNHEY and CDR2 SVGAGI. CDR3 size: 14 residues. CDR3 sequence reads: CASSYRDILDEQFF. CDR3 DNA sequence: TGTGCCAGCAGTTACCGGGACATTCTCGATGAGCAGTTCTTC.

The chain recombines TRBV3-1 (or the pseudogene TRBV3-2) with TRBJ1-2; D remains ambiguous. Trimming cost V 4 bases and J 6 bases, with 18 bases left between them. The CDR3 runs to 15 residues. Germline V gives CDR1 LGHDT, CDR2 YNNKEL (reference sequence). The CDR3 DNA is TGTGCCAGCAGCCCCCCCGACGGGGATCGGGATGGCTACACCTTC. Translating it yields CASSPPDGDRDGYTF.

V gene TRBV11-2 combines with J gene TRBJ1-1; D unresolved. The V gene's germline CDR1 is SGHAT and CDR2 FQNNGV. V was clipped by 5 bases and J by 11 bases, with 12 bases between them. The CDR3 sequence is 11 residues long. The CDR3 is CASSNPHRAFF. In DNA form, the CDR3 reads TGTGCCAGCAGCAACCCTCATCGGGCTTTCTTT.

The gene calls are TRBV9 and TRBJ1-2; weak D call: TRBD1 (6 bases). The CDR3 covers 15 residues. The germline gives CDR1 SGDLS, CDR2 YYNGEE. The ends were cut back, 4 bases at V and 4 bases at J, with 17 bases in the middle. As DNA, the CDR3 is TGTGCCAGCAGCCCCTCGATCGGGGACATCTATGGCTACACCTTC. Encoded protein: CASSPSIGDIYGYTF.

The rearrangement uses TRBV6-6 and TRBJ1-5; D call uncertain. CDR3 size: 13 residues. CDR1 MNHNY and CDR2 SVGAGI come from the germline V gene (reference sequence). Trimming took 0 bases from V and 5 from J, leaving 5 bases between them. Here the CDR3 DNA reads TGTGCCAGCAGTTACTCCCAGGATCAGCCCCAGCATTTT. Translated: CASSYSQDQPQHF.

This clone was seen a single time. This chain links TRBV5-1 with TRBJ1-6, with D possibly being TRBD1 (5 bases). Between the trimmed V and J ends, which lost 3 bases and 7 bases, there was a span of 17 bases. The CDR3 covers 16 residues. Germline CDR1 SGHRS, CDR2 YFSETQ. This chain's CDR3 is CASSSAGGAGNSPLHF. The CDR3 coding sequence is TGCGCCAGCAGCTCGGCCGGGGGTGCGGGGAATTCACCCCTCCACTTT.

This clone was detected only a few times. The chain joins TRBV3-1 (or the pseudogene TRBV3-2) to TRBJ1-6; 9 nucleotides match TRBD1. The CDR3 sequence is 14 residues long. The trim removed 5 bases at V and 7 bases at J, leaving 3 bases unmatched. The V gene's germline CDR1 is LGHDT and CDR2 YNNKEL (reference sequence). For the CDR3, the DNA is TGTGCCAGCAGCTGGACAGGGGAAAATTCACCCCTCCACTTT. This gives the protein CASSWTGENSPLHF.

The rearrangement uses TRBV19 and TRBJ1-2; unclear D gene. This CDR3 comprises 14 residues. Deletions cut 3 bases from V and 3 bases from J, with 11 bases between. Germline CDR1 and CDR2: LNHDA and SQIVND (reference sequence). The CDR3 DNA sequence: TGTGCCAGTAGTATGGAGGGCCCTCACTATGGCTACACCTTC. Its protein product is CASSMEGPHYGYTF.